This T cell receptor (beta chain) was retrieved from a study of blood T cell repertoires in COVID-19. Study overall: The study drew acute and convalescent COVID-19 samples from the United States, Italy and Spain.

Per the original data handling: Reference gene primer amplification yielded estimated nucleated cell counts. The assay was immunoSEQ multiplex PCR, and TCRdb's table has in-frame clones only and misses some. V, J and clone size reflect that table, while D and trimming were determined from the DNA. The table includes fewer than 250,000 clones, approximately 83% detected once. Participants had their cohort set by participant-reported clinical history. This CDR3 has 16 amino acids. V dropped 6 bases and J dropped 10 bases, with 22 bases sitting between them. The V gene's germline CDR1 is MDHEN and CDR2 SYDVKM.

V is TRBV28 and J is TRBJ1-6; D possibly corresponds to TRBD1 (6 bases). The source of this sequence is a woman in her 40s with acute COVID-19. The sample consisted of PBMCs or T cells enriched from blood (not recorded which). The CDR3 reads CASRPGRSGERSPLHF. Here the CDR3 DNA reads TGTGCCAGCAGACCGGGCAGGTCAGGGGAGCGGTCACCCCTCCACTTT.